Below, 22 T cell receptor beta chains from the same sample are listed, as sequenced in a study of liver allograft versus peripheral blood T cells. Overall study: In transplanted livers, T cell receptor repertoires were compared with those found in the recipients' peripheral blood.

From the reads, TCRdb called clonotypes with MiXCR, one entry per CDR3 protein. The data hold about 8,400 distinct CDR3 sequences, with around 20% observed a single time. These receptor sequences come from a human patient who had a liver transplant. Some T cells may be supplied by the graft donor.

This clonotype was detected many times. The rearrangement joins TRBV19 to TRBJ2-1; D might be TRBD2 (5 bases). The CDR3 loop spans 14 amino acids. The germline V gene has CDR1 LNHDA and CDR2 SQIVND (reference sequence). V was shortened by 4 bases and J by 4 bases, with 11 bases between the two germline ends. CDR3 in amino acids: CASSKEDSYNEQFF. The CDR3 DNA reads TGTGCCAGTAGTAAGGAGGACTCTTACAATGAGCAGTTCTTC. The full variable domain, completed using reference TRBV19 and TRBJ2-1, is DGGITQSPKYLFRKEGQNVTLSCEQNLNHDAMYWYRQDPGQGLRLIYYSQIVNDFQKGDIAEGYSVSREKKESFPLTVTSAQKNPTAFYLCASSKEDSYNEQFFGPGTRLTVL.

The gene calls are TRBV5-5 and TRBJ2-2; D possibly corresponds to TRBD2 (6 bases). There are 17 residues in the CDR3. V lost 2 bases to trimming and J lost 2 bases, with 16 bases between them. CDR1 and CDR2 (germline): SGHKS, YYEKEE (reference sequence). The CDR3 protein is CASSFEGRRGNTGELFF. CDR3 DNA: TGTGCCAGCAGCTTCGAGGGCCGGCGGGGTAACACCGGGGAGCTGTTTTTT.

This clonotype occurred many times. The chain uses TRBV29-1 and TRBJ1-2; 7 bases match TRBD1. Germline loops: CDR1 SQVTM, CDR2 ANQGSEA. J gave up 8 bases and V 7 bases, and 7 bases lay outside the gene matches. CDR3 length: 11 residues. CDR3 residues: CSARGLEGYTF. CDR3 coding DNA: TGCAGCGCCAGGGGGTTGGAGGGCTACACCTTC.

This clonotype was counted only a few times. DNA of the CDR3: TGTGCCATCAGTTTTGCGGCGGGACAGGGGGCTGGCGAGCAGTACTTC. It is translated as CAISFAAGQGAGEQYF. The gene calls are TRBV10-3 and TRBJ2-7; 12 nucleotides match TRBD1. The junction had 11 bases not matched to a gene; V was cut back by 5 bases and J by 6 bases. This CDR3 region has 16 residues. CDR1 and CDR2 (germline): ENHRY, SYGVKD.

In its sample, this clonotype ranks as medium-sized. J is TRBJ1-3 and V is TRBV5-5; D gene uncertain. CDR1 is SGHKS, CDR2 YYEKEE, per germline (reference sequence). V lost 1 base and J 0 bases, leaving 14 bases between the germline ends. This CDR3 has 17 residues. CDR3 DNA: TGTGCCAGCAGCTTGAAAGGTGGCGGCGGCTCTGGAAACACCATATATTTT. It yields the protein CASSLKGGGGSGNTIYF.

The sample holds many counts of this clonotype. The rearrangement uses TRBV10-3 and TRBJ1-2; 9 nucleotides align to TRBD1. The junction had 3 bases not matched to a gene; V was cut back by 0 bases and J by 4 bases. The CDR3 has 15 amino acids. Looked up from germline, CDR1 is ENHRY and CDR2 is SYGVKD. CDR3 bases: TGTGCCATCAGTGAGTCGACAGGGGGATCCTATGGCTACACCTTC. Translating gives CAISESTGGSYGYTF.

The rearrangement links TRBV6-2 or TRBV6-3 to TRBJ2-7; 12 bases are a match to TRBD2. This CDR3 contains 14 residues. The trim removed 5 bases at V and 5 bases at J, leaving 4 bases unmatched. Germline V gene data show CDR1 as MNHEY and CDR2 as SVGEGT. CDR3 protein: CASSQWTSGDEQYF. In DNA form, the CDR3 reads TGTGCCAGCAGTCAATGGACTAGCGGGGACGAGCAGTACTTC.

This clonotype was counted between two and nine times. The chain combines TRBV29-1 with TRBJ1-2; possibly TRBD1 for D (5 bases). CDR1 and CDR2 from the germline V gene are SQVTM and ANQGSEA. This CDR3 has 13 residues. The V gene lost 5 bases and the J gene lost 7 bases, with 17 bases spanning the gap. The CDR3 bases are TGCAGCGTTCCGGGGCCCGGGGCGGGTGGCTACACCTTC. Protein product: CSVPGPGAGGYTF.

The sample holds many counts of this clonotype. The chain uses TRBV10-3 and TRBJ1-2; D is possibly TRBD1 (6 bases). The CDR3 has 12 residues. Germline V CDR1 and CDR2: ENHRY, SYGVKD. V gave up 10 bases and J gave up 4 bases, with 13 bases separating them. The CDR3 DNA sequence: TGTGCCACTCAGGACAGAGGCTATGGCTACACCTTC. The encoded protein is CATQDRGYGYTF.

The chain uses TRBV3-2 and TRBJ1-3; the table calls TRBD1, which could not be checked here. TRBV3-2 is marked as a pseudogene. The CDR3 contains 18 residues. CDR3 nucleotide sequence: TGTGCCAGCAGCCAGACATGGACGGACCTGAGGGGTGGAAACACCATATATTTT. It codes for CASSQTWTDLRGGNTIYF.

Comments on this clonotype: A much more abundant neighbour one base away suggests this may be a read error. This chain connects TRBV6-6 to TRBJ1-1, with TRBD1 as a possible D gene (5 bases). The CDR3 sequence is 19 residues long. The germline gives CDR1 MNHNY, CDR2 SVGAGI (reference sequence). The CDR3 DNA reads as TGTGCCAACAGTTATGCTACCGGGCCCCGAAGGGGATTGAACACTGAAGCTTTCTTT. Translating gives CANSYATGPRRGLNTEAFF.

This clonotype turned up a few times. V gene TRBV2 combines with J gene TRBJ2-7; 7 bases align to TRBD2. The CDR3 sequence is 15 residues long. Germline V CDR1 and CDR2: SNHLY, FYNNEI. After removal of 0 bases from V and 0 bases from J, the junction contained 2 bases not matched to a gene. The CDR3 loop reads CASSEASGPSYEQYF. The CDR3 DNA follows: TGTGCCAGCAGTGAAGCTAGCGGGCCCTCCTACGAGCAGTACTTC. Variable domain in full (rest from reference TRBV2 and TRBJ2-7): EPEVTQTPSHQVTQMGQEVILRCVPISNHLYFYWYRQILGQKVEFLVSFYNNEISEKSEIFDDQFSVERPDGSNFTLKIRSTKLEDSAMYFCASSEASGPSYEQYFGPGTRLTVT.

Within the sample, this clonotype is medium-sized. The genes are TRBV14 and TRBJ1-1; TRBD1 might be the D (5 bases). With 0 bases removed from V and 0 bases from J, the gap between germline ends came to 17 bases. The germline V gene encodes CDR1 SGHDN and CDR2 FVKESK. The CDR3 has 18 amino acids. This CDR3 is CASSQDWGKGRVNTEAFF. In nucleotides, the CDR3 is TGTGCCAGCAGCCAAGATTGGGGAAAGGGGAGGGTGAACACTGAAGCTTTCTTT.

By proportion, this clonotype is medium-sized (0.01 to 0.1%). The chain recombines TRBV5-6 with TRBJ2-1, with D possibly TRBD1 on 6 matching bases. The germline gives CDR1 SGHDT, CDR2 YYEEEE. V lost 3 bases and J lost 0, with 10 bases in between. The CDR3 is 15 amino acids. CDR3 sequence (DNA): TGTGCCAGCAGCTCCGGGACAACCTCCTACAATGAGCAGTTCTTC. Amino acids: CASSSGTTSYNEQFF.

The chain couples TRBV6-2 or TRBV6-3 to TRBJ2-7; 10 bases are a match to TRBD1. The CDR3 is 15 residues long. Per the germline V gene, CDR1 is MNHEY and CDR2 is SVGEGT. V lost 8 bases and J lost 3; bases outside the gene matches: 10. CDR3 coding DNA: TGTGCCAGCGTTCATTTCCGGGACAGGGGCTACGAGCAGTACTTC. Protein product: CASVHFRDRGYEQYF.

This clonotype was found a few times. The chain combines TRBV29-1 with TRBJ1-2, with D perhaps TRBD1 (5 bases). V was shortened by 3 bases and J by 8 bases, with 10 bases between the two germline ends. From germline, CDR1 is SQVTM and CDR2 ANQGSEA. The CDR3 consists of 11 residues. CDR3 coding DNA: TGCAGCGTTGAGGGGGGGGGAGGCTACACCTTC. Residues: CSVEGGGGYTF.

V and J are TRBV20-1 and TRBJ2-5; 7 nucleotides match TRBD2. The CDR3 covers 14 residues. V gave up 3 bases and J gave up 7 bases; unmatched junction bases: 11. CDR1 and CDR2 (germline): DFQATT, SNEGSKA (reference sequence). The CDR3 protein is CSASPRGEMGTQYF. CDR3 nucleotides: TGCAGTGCTAGTCCCCGGGGGGAAATGGGGACCCAGTACTTC.

By share, this clonotype counts as medium-sized. This chain uses TRBV6-6 with TRBJ1-5, with D perhaps TRBD1 (5 bases). The CDR3 runs to 19 residues. The V and J ends lost 4 bases and 15 bases respectively, with 37 bases between them. Germline V lookup: CDR1 MNHNY, CDR2 SVGAGI (reference sequence). The CDR3 protein is CASSSYAGNFRRGVVRLHF. The CDR3, as DNA: TGTGCCAGCAGTTCCTATGCGGGAAATTTCCGTCGGGGGGTTGTTCGGCTGCATTTT.

This clonotype was seen repeatedly, ten times or more. The V gene is TRBV19, the J gene TRBJ1-3; TRBD1 is a possible D gene (5 bases). Looked up from germline, CDR1 is LNHDA and CDR2 is SQIVND (reference sequence). CDR3 length: 16 amino acids. Trimming left V 6 bases short and J 2 bases short, with 17 bases between. The CDR3 nucleotides read TGTGCCAGTAGCGGAGCCGTGGGCAGGGCTGGAAACACCATATATTTT. Its translation is CASSGAVGRAGNTIYF.

Concerning this clonotype itself: A much larger clone sits a single nucleotide away, making a read error possible. CDR3 coding DNA: TGTGCCAGCAGTGACCGTCCAGGGGGCCGCTATTTTAATTCACCCCTCCACTTT. It yields the protein CASSDRPGGRYFNSPLHF. The V gene is TRBV6-1, the J gene TRBJ1-6, with 8 bases that match TRBD1. With V trimmed by 3 bases and J by 6 bases, 13 bases remained unmatched. The CDR3 runs to 18 residues. CDR1 is MNHNS, CDR2 SASEGT, per germline.

Sample share makes this clonotype medium-sized. The chain links TRBV6-5 to TRBJ1-6, with D perhaps matching TRBD1 (6 bases). CDR3 length: 18 amino acids. V was cut by 2 bases and J by 3 bases, with 17 bases left in between. Germline assignment: CDR1 MNHEY and CDR2 SVGAGI. CDR3 sequence (DNA): TGTGCCAGCAGTTACGGGTGGGGGGGGCAAGGCTATAATTCACCCCTCCACTTT. It specifies CASSYGWGGQGYNSPLHF.

This clonotype counts as medium-sized. This sequence joins TRBV27 and TRBJ1-2; weak D call: TRBD1 (6 bases). Germline CDR1 reads MNHEY; CDR2 reads SMNVEV (reference sequence). The CDR3 spans 15 residues. V was pared by 0 bases and J by 2 bases, with 10 bases between. The CDR3 sequence: CASSLSPGTNYGYTF. For the CDR3, the DNA is TGTGCCAGCAGTTTATCCCCCGGGACAAACTATGGCTACACCTTC.